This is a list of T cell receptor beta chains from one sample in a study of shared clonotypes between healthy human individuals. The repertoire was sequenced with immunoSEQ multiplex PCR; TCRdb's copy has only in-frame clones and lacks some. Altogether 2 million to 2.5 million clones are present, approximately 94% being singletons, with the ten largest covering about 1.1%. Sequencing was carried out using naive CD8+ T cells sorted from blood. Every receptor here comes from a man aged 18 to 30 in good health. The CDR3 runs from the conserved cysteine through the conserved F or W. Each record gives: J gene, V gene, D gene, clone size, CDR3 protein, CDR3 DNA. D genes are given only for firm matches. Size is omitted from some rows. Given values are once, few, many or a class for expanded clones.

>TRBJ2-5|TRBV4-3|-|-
CASSQLTGRAQETQYF
TGCGCCAGCAGCCAATTGACGGGCAGGGCACAAGAGACCCAGTACTTC
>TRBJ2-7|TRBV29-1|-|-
CSVILTTTAGEQYF
TGCAGCGTTATTCTTACTACGACAGCCGGCGAGCAGTACTTC
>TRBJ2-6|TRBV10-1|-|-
CATSPGTLRAGANVLTF
TGCGCCACCTCCCCCGGGACGCTCCGAGCTGGGGCCAACGTCCTGACTTTC
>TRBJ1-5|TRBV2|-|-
CASKVTSNQPQHF
TGTGCCAGCAAAGTCACTAGCAATCAGCCCCAGCATTTT
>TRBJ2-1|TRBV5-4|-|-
CASSPLLGSSYNEQFF
TGTGCCAGCAGCCCGCTCCTTGGGTCCTCCTACAATGAGCAGTTCTTC
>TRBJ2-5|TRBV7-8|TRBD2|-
CASSLGEGQETQYF
TGTGCCAGCAGCTTGGGGGAGGGGCAAGAGACCCAGTACTTC
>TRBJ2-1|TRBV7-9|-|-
CASTLGPGNEQFF
TGTGCCAGCACCCTAGGGCCTGGCAATGAGCAGTTCTTC
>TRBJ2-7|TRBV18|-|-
CASSLTRVSEQYF
TGTGCCAGCTCACTTACGAGGGTTAGCGAGCAGTACTTC
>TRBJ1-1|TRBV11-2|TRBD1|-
CASSLTGAGVGNTEAFF
TGTGCCAGCAGCCTGACAGGGGCTGGGGTTGGGAACACTGAAGCTTTCTTT
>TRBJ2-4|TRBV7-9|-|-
CASSLGLIQYF
TGTGCCAGCAGCTTAGGTTTAATTCAGTACTTC
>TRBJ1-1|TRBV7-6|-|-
CASSLGEGIVTEAFF
TGTGCCAGCAGCTTAGGGGAGGGGATCGTCACTGAAGCTTTCTTT
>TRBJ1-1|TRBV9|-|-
CASSVVGGNTEAFF
TGTGCCAGCAGCGTAGTAGGGGGGAACACTGAAGCTTTCTTT
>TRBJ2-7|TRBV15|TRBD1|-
CATSKTGGAYEQYF
TGTGCCACCAGCAAGACAGGGGGCGCCTACGAGCAGTACTTC
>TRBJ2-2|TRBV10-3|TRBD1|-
CAISESDRGRTGELFF
TGTGCCATCAGTGAGTCGGACAGGGGGCGCACCGGGGAGCTGTTTTTT
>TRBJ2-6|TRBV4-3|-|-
CASSQDRSGTEGANVLTF
TGCGCCAGCAGCCAAGATCGGTCCGGGACGGAAGGGGCCAACGTCCTGACTTTC
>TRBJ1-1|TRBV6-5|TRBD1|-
CASSYYAGQGDSVAFF
TGTGCCAGCAGTTACTATGCTGGACAGGGGGATAGTGTAGCTTTCTTT
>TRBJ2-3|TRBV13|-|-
CASSLEAPRTDTQYF
TGTGCCAGCAGCTTAGAGGCCCCCCGGACAGATACGCAGTATTTT
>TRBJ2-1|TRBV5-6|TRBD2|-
CASSPLGTSGREYYNEQFF
TGTGCCAGCAGCCCACTTGGGACTAGCGGGAGGGAATACTACAATGAGCAGTTCTTC
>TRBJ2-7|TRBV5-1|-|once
CASSFIPGVLSYEQYF
TGCGCCAGCAGCTTCATTCCAGGGGTCCTCTCCTACGAGCAGTACTTC
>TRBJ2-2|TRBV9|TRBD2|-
CASSPPPSGYTGELFF
TGTGCCAGCAGCCCCCCCCCTAGCGGGTACACCGGGGAGCTGTTTTTT
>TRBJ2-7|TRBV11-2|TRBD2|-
CASSILAGSGYEQYF
TGTGCCAGCAGCATATTAGCGGGATCGGGCTACGAGCAGTACTTC
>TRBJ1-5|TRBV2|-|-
CASSDARDNQPQHF
TGTGCCAGCAGTGATGCCAGGGACAATCAGCCCCAGCATTTT
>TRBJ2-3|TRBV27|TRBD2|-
CASGAGAGTDTQYF
TGTGCCAGCGGAGCGGGAGCCGGCACAGATACGCAGTATTTT
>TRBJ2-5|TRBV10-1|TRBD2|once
CASSESTIDGASGRMQETQYF
TGCGCCAGCAGTGAGTCGACGATCGATGGAGCTAGCGGGAGAATGCAAGAGACCCAGTACTTC
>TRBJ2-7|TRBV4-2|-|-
CASSQEGLAQYF
TGTGCCAGCAGCCAAGAGGGGCTAGCACAGTACTTC
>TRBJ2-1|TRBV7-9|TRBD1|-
CASSLAGQGAYNEQFF
TGTGCCAGCAGCTTAGCAGGACAGGGGGCCTACAATGAGCAGTTCTTC
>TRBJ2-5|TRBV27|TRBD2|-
CASSLLASGVVSHETQYF
TGTGCCAGCAGTTTATTAGCTAGCGGGGTAGTTTCACATGAGACCCAGTACTTC
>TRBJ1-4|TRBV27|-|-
CASRGLNEKLFF
TGTGCCAGCCGGGGCCTCAATGAAAAACTGTTTTTT
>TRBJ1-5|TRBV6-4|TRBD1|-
CASSDFEGGGRQPQHF
TGTGCCAGCAGTGACTTCGAAGGGGGCGGCAGACAGCCCCAGCATTTT
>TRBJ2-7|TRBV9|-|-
CASSVGGAFDEQYF
TGTGCCAGCAGCGTAGGGGGGGCTTTTGACGAGCAGTACTTC
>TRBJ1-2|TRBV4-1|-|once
CASSQTLGYGYTF
TGCGCCAGCAGCCAGACTTTGGGCTATGGCTACACCTTC
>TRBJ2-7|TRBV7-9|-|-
CASNPGGSYEQYF
TGTGCCAGCAATCCTGGGGGGTCCTACGAGCAGTACTTC
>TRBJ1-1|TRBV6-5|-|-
CASSEVGQNTEAFF
TGTGCCAGCAGTGAAGTTGGACAGAACACTGAAGCTTTCTTT
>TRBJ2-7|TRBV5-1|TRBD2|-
CASSLAAGVLYEQYF
TGCGCCAGCAGCTTGGCTGCGGGAGTCCTCTACGAGCAGTACTTC
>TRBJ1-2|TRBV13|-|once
CASSPSTGPGYGYTF
TGTGCCAGCAGCCCCTCGACAGGCCCCGGCTATGGCTACACCTTC
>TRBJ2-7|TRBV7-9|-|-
CASSFAGHYEQYF
TGTGCCAGCAGCTTCGCAGGGCACTACGAGCAGTACTTC
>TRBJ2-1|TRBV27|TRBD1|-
CASSPDRGSYNEQFF
TGTGCCAGCAGCCCGGACAGGGGCAGCTACAATGAGCAGTTCTTC
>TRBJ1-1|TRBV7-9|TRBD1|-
CASSSPTGDNTEAFF
TGTGCCAGCAGCTCCCCGACAGGGGACAACACTGAAGCTTTCTTT
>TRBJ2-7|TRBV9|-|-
CASSVGGNPSYEQYF
TGTGCCAGCAGCGTAGGAGGGAATCCCTCCTACGAGCAGTACTTC
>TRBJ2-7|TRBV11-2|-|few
CASSFNEQYF
TGTGCCAGCAGCTTTAACGAGCAGTACTTC
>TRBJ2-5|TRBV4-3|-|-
CASSQEPYRVGETQYF
TGCGCCAGCAGCCAGGAACCCTACAGGGTAGGAGAGACCCAGTACTTC